Each of the 22 T cell receptor beta chains below was sequenced from the same sample in a study of T cell repertoires in cytomegalovirus infection (dated by TCRdb to 2018 to 2020). The sequencing machine was an Illumina HiSeq 1500. The raw public data were reprocessed by TCRdb itself: fastp quality trimming at Q25, MiXCR clonotype calling, in-frame beta chains only. CDR3 protein duplicates are merged, each entry listing the most common genes and DNA. The sample records 200,000 to 250,000 distinct CDR3 sequences, over 9% of which are singletons. The ten largest clonotypes hold 1.6% of the sample. Sequencing was carried out using PBMCs. The receptors stem from a human donor in good health (CMV status not recorded). Some clones in this sample may be carry-over from other donors' samples.

The table lists this clonotype with many counts. The genes are TRBV7-2 and TRBJ1-5, with a tentative D call TRBD1 (6 bases). CDR1 is SGHTA and CDR2 is FQGNSA in the germline V gene. The germline V and J ends were trimmed by 3 bases and 7 bases, with 13 bases remaining between them. The CDR3 has 14 residues. CDR3 nucleotides: TGTGCCAGCAGCTTCGGGGGGGCCGAACAGCCCCAGCATTTT. It codes for CASSFGGAEQPQHF.

This clonotype was counted ten times or more. The rearrangement uses TRBV5-1 and TRBJ2-1; TRBD1 might be the D (6 bases). Per the germline V gene, CDR1 is SGHRS and CDR2 is YFSETQ. The CDR3 totals 17 residues. The V gene lost 4 bases and the J gene lost 8 bases, with 25 bases spanning the gap. The CDR3 DNA reads as TGCGCCAGCAGCGGAGAGCTACGTTTAGGGGGTCCCTATGAGCAGTTCTTC. Translated, it gives CASSGELRLGGPYEQFF.

The J gene is TRBJ1-1, the V gene TRBV6-6; D is ambiguous. Trimming took 5 bases from V and 0 from J, leaving 13 bases between them. CDR1 and CDR2 (germline): MNHNY, SVGAGI (reference sequence). This CDR3 contains 15 residues. The CDR3 nucleotides read TGTGCCAGCAGTCCCCGATCCTTTTTGAACACTGAAGCTTTCTTT. It translates to CASSPRSFLNTEAFF.

This clonotype was counted ten times or more. The rearrangement uses TRBV6-1 and TRBJ1-1, with TRBD1 as a possible D gene (6 bases). This CDR3 is 14 amino acids long. Germline V CDR1 and CDR2: MNHNS, SASEGT. V lost 6 bases and J 4 bases, leaving 15 bases between the germline ends. The CDR3, as DNA: TGTGCCAGCAGGCAAACACAGGGCCCCACTGAAGCTTTCTTT. Its protein product is CASRQTQGPTEAFF.

There are many counts of this clonotype. The gene calls are TRBV7-3 and TRBJ2-2; 8 bases map to TRBD2. Germline CDR1 reads SGHTA; CDR2 reads FQGTGA. The CDR3 spans 16 residues. Germline trimming cut 3 bases from V and 1 base from J; bases unmatched to any gene: 4. The CDR3: CASSLTSAQNTGELFF. The CDR3 DNA is TGTGCCAGCAGCTTGACTAGCGCTCAGAACACCGGGGAGCTGTTTTTT.

This clonotype was observed many times. This chain links TRBV6-5 with TRBJ1-2; no firm D call. The CDR3 is 12 residues long. CDR1 MNHEY and CDR2 SVGAGI come from the germline V gene. V lost 2 bases to trimming and J lost 8 bases, with 9 bases between them. CDR3 nucleotide sequence: TGTGCCAGCAGTTACGAAGGGCGGGGCTACACCTTC. Translation: CASSYEGRGYTF.

The chain employs TRBV29-1 and TRBJ1-4; tentatively, D is TRBD1 (5 bases). The ends were cut back, 6 bases at V and 2 bases at J, with 16 bases in the middle. The CDR3 sequence is 15 residues long. Germline CDR1 reads SQVTM; CDR2 reads ANQGSEA. The CDR3 DNA reads TGCAGCGTGACCCCCCGCGGGGCCACTAATGAAAAACTGTTTTTT. As protein: CSVTPRGATNEKLFF.

There are a few counts of this clonotype. The genes are TRBV5-4 and TRBJ2-2, with 7 bases aligning to TRBD2. CDR3 length equals 15 residues. V lost 0 bases to trimming and J lost 7 bases; unmatched junction nucleotides: 6. From germline, CDR1 is SGHNT and CDR2 YYREEE (reference sequence). DNA of the CDR3: TGTGCCAGCAGCTTGGGGCAGGGAGGGCACGGGGAGCTGTTTTTT. This gives the protein CASSLGQGGHGELFF.

This clonotype has only a few counts. The chain employs TRBV7-9 and TRBJ1-1, with unresolved D. V lost 1 base to trimming and J lost 3 bases, with 12 bases between them. CDR3 length: 15 amino acids. CDR1 and CDR2 from the germline V gene are SEHNR and FQNEAQ (reference sequence). The CDR3 bases are TGTGCCAGCAGCTTAGAAGCTGTGAGCTACACTGAAGCTTTCTTT. This translates into CASSLEAVSYTEAFF.

With regard to this clonotype: A much larger clonotype is one base distant, so this may be a read error. This is likely a read error, given that the CDR3 carries no conserved phenylalanine or tryptophan at its end. The V call is TRBV19, the J call TRBJ1-6, with 9 bases identical to TRBD1. CDR1 is LNHDA, CDR2 SQIVND, per germline (reference sequence). CDR3 length: 16 residues. The V and J ends lost 4 bases and 8 bases, in that order; junction bases with no gene match: 9. As DNA, the CDR3 is TGTGCCAGTAGTAGATCCGGGACAGGGAAAGATTCACCCCTCCACTTA. Translating gives CASSRSGTGKDSPLHL.

Worth noting for this clonotype: This may be a read error: a much more frequent sequence differs by one nucleotide. The rearrangement joins TRBV29-1 to TRBJ1-2; D gene unclear. The V and J ends lost 5 bases and 4 bases respectively, with 11 bases between them. In germline, CDR1 is SQVTM, CDR2 ANQGSEA. The CDR3 runs to 12 residues. The CDR3 loop reads CSVLDVGYGYTF. CDR3 DNA sequence: TGCAGCGTTCTCGACGTAGGCTATGGCTACACCTTC.

This clonotype was seen repeatedly, ten times or more. The chain employs TRBV7-2 and TRBJ2-5; possible D gene TRBD1, 6 bases. CDR1 and CDR2 (germline): SGHTA, FQGNSA. Trimming stripped 5 bases from V and 1 base from J, with 11 bases between. CDR3 length: 14 amino acids. DNA for the CDR3: TGTGCCAGCAGCCCGACCAGGGGCCAAGAGACCCAGTACTTC. Translated, it gives CASSPTRGQETQYF.

This clonotype was observed at least ten times. V and J are TRBV7-2 and TRBJ2-7; 7 bases line up with TRBD2. V lost 1 base to trimming and J lost 3 bases; unmatched junction nucleotides: 3. CDR1 SGHTA and CDR2 FQGNSA come from the germline V gene. This CDR3 is built from 14 residues. CDR3 DNA: TGTGCCAGCAGCTTAGAAAGCGGGAACTACGAGCAGTACTTC. It specifies CASSLESGNYEQYF.

This clonotype was seen at least ten times. The chain has TRBV7-3 and TRBJ2-3, with D uncertain. This CDR3 has 13 residues. V lost 2 bases, J lost 5 bases, and 8 bases lay in between. From germline, CDR1 is SGHTA and CDR2 FQGTGA. This CDR3 reads CASSLDPRDTQYF. The CDR3, as DNA: TGTGCCAGCAGCTTAGATCCCCGAGATACGCAGTATTTT.

Ten or more counts support this clonotype. CDR3 amino acids: CASSEARASGRASSFSYNEQFF. In nucleotides, the CDR3 is TGTGCCAGCAGTGAAGCTAGGGCTAGCGGGAGGGCCAGTTCATTCTCCTACAATGAGCAGTTCTTC. The chain couples TRBV6-1 to TRBJ2-1; TRBD2 matches 12 bases. The V and J ends lost 0 bases and 0 bases, in that order; junction bases with no gene match: 15. The germline V gene encodes CDR1 MNHNS and CDR2 SASEGT. The CDR3 runs to 22 residues.

The rearrangement uses TRBV27 and TRBJ2-1; a possible D gene is TRBD1 (6 bases). V dropped 5 bases and J dropped 7 bases, with 12 bases sitting between them. The CDR3 is made up of 13 amino acids. Germline V CDR1 and CDR2: MNHEY, SMNVEV (reference sequence). The CDR3 nucleotides are TGTGCCAGCAGTGGACAGATGTGGAATGAGCAGTTCTTC. Protein: CASSGQMWNEQFF.

V and J are TRBV12-3 or TRBV12-4 and TRBJ1-1; D perhaps matches TRBD1 (5 bases). V dropped 3 bases and J dropped 3 bases, with 8 bases sitting between them. The CDR3 loop spans 13 amino acids. The chain's CDR3 is CASSLVQDTEAFF. CDR3 bases: TGTGCCAGCAGTTTGGTACAGGACACTGAAGCTTTCTTT.

This chain links TRBV5-5 with TRBJ1-2; D is undetermined. This CDR3 comprises 12 residues. Trimming stripped 0 bases from V and 7 bases from J, with 7 bases between. Germline-derived CDR1 and CDR2 are SGHKS and YYEKEE (reference sequence). The CDR3 coding sequence is TGTGCCAGCAGCTTGGGACGGAGTGGCTACACCTTC. Protein sequence: CASSLGRSGYTF.

This clonotype was detected only a few times. The V and J genes are TRBV18 and TRBJ2-1, with 7 bases that match TRBD2. Trimming removed 4 bases from V and 9 bases from J; junction bases left unmatched: 6. This CDR3 contains 13 residues. Looked up from germline, CDR1 is KGHSH and CDR2 is LQKENI. This CDR3 reads CASSQRDLVEQFF. CDR3 in DNA: TGTGCCAGCTCACAGCGGGACTTAGTTGAGCAGTTCTTC. The full variable domain, in which reference TRBV18 and TRBJ2-1 provide the parts outside the CDR3, is NAGVMQNPRHLVRRRGQEARLRCSPMKGHSHVYWYRQLPEEGLKFMVYLQKENIIDESGMPKERFSAEFPKEGPSILRIQQVVRGDSAAYFCASSQRDLVEQFFGPGTRLTVL.

The V and J genes are TRBV6-2 or TRBV6-3 and TRBJ2-1, with no clear D. Trimming removed 6 bases from V and 4 bases from J, with 13 bases in between. CDR3 length: 14 residues. Germline V CDR1 and CDR2: MNHEY, SVGEGT. The CDR3 DNA is TGTGCCAGCAGCCCCATTGGAGAGTACAATGAGCAGTTCTTC. This translates into CASSPIGEYNEQFF.

This clonotype appeared a single time. This sequence may be a read error, since a much larger clone differs from it by one base. Given the absence of the conserved phenylalanine or tryptophan at the CDR3 end, a read error is likely. CDR3 protein: CASSLEGYTDTQYS. CDR3 DNA: TGTGCCAGCAGCTTAGAAGGGTACACAGATACGCAGTATTCT. V is TRBV7-2 and J is TRBJ2-3; D not certain. The V gene's germline CDR1 is SGHTA and CDR2 FQGNSA. Trimming pared 1 base from V and 2 bases from J, leaving 7 bases between. The CDR3 is made up of 14 amino acids.

This clonotype was observed at least ten times. The gene calls are TRBV19 and TRBJ1-4; a possible D gene is TRBD1 (5 bases). Germline V gives CDR1 LNHDA, CDR2 SQIVND (reference sequence). The CDR3 contains 14 residues. The V end lost 3 bases, the J end lost 3 bases, and 8 bases lay between the germline ends. This chain's CDR3 is CASSIGTANEKLFF. The CDR3 DNA reads as TGTGCCAGTAGTATTGGGACGGCTAATGAAAAACTGTTTTTT.